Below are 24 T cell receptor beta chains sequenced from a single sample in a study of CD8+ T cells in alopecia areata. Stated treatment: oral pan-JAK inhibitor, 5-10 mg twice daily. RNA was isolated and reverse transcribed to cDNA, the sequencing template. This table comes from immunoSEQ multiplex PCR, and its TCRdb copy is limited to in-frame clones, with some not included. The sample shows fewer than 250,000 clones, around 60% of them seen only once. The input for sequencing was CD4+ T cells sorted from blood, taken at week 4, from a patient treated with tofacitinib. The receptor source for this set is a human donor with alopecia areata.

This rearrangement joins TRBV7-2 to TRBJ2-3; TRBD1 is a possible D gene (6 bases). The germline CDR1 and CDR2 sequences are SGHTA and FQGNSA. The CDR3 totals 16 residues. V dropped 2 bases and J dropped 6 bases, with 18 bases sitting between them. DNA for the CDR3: TGTGCCAGCAGCTTACAGGGGACCTCATCCCGGGATACGCAGTATTTT. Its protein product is CASSLQGTSSRDTQYF. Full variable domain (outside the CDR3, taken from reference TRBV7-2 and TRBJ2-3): GAGVSQSPSNKVTEKGKDVELRCDPISGHTALYWYRQSLGQGLEFLIYFQGNSAPDKSGLPSDRFSAERTGGSVSTLTIQRTQQEDSAVYLCASSLQGTSSRDTQYFGPGTRLTVL.

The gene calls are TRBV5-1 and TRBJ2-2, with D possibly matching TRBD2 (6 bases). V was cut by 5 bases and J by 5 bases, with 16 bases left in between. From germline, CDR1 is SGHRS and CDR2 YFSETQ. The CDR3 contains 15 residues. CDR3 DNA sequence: TGCGCCAGCAGTGACGTATTGGGAGGAACCGGGGAGCTGTTTTTT. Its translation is CASSDVLGGTGELFF.

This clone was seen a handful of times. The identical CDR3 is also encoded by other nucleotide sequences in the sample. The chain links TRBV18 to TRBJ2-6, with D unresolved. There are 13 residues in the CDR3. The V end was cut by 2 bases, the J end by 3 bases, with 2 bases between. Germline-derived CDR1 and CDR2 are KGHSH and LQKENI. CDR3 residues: CASSPGGANVLTF. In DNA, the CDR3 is TGTGCCAGCTCACCAGGTGGGGCCAACGTCCTGACTTTC.

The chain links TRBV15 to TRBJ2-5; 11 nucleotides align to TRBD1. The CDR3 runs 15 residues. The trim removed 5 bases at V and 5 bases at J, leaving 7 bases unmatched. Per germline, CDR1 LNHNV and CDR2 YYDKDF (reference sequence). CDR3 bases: TGTGCCACCAGCTACGGACAGGGGGCATGGGAGACCCAGTACTTC. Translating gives CATSYGQGAWETQYF.

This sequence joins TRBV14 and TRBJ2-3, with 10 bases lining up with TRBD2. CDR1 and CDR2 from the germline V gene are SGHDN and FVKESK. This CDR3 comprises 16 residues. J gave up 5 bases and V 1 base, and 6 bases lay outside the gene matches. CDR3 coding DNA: TGTGCCAGCAGCCAAGTGAGGCCTAGCGGGAGAGATACGCAGTATTTT. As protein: CASSQVRPSGRDTQYF. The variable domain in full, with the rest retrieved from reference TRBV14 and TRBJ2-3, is EAGVTQFPSHSVIEKGQTVTLRCDPISGHDNLYWYRRVMGKEIKFLLHFVKESKQDESGMPNNRFLAERTGGTYSTLKVQPAELEDSGVYFCASSQVRPSGRDTQYFGPGTRLTVL.

The CDR3: CSVVGEERYEQYF. In DNA, the CDR3 is TGCAGCGTGGTGGGAGAGGAGCGCTACGAGCAGTACTTC. The genes are TRBV29-1 and TRBJ2-7; D is possibly TRBD2 (5 bases). V was pared by 6 bases and J by 3 bases, with 15 bases between. The CDR3 totals 13 residues. The germline V gene has CDR1 SQVTM and CDR2 ANQGSEA.

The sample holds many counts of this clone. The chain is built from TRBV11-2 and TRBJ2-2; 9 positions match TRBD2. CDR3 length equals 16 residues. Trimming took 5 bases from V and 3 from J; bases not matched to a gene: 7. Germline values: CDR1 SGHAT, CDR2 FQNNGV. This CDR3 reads CASSPGLASHTGELFF. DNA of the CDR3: TGTGCCAGCAGCCCCGGACTAGCGAGCCACACCGGGGAGCTGTTTTTT.

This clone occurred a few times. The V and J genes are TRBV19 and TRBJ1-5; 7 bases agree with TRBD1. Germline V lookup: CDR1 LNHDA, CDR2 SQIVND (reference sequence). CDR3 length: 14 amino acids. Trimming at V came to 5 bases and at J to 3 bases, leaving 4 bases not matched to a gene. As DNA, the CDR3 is TGTGCCAGTAGTGCCGACAGGGTCAATCAGCCCCAGCATTTT. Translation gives CASSADRVNQPQHF.

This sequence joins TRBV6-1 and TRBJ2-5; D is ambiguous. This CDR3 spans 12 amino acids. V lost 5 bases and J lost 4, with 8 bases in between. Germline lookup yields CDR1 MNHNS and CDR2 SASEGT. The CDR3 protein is CASSWSRETQYF. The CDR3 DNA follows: TGTGCCAGCAGTTGGTCGCGAGAGACCCAGTACTTC.

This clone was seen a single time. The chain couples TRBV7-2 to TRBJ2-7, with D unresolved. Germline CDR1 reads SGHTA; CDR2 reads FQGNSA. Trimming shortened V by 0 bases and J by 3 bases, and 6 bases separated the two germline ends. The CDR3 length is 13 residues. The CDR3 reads CASSLATYYEQYF. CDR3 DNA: TGTGCCAGCAGCTTAGCCACCTACTACGAGCAGTACTTC.

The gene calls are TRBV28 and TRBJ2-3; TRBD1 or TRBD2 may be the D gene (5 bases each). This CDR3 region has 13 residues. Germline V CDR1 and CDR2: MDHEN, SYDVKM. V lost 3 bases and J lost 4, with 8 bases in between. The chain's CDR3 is CASSFGTADTQYF. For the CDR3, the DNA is TGTGCCAGCAGTTTCGGGACCGCAGATACGCAGTATTTT.

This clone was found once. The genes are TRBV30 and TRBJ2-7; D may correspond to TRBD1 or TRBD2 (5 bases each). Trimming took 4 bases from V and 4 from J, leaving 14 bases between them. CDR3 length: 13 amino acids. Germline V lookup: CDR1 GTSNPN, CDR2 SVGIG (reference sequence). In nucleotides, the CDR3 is TGTGCCTGGACTGGGACGGAGTGGTACGAGCAGTACTTC. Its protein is CAWTGTEWYEQYF. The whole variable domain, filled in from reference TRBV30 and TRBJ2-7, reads SQTIHQWPATLVQPVGSPLSLECTVEGTSNPNLYWYRQAAGRGLQLLFYSVGIGQISSEVPQNLSASRPQDRQFILSSKKLLLSDSGFYLCAWTGTEWYEQYFGPGTRLTVT.

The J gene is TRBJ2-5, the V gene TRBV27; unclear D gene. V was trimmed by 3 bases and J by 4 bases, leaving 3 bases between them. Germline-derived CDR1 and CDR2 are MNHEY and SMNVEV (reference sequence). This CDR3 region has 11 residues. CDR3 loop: CASSFLETQYF. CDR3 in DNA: TGTGCCAGCAGTTTCCTAGAGACCCAGTACTTC.

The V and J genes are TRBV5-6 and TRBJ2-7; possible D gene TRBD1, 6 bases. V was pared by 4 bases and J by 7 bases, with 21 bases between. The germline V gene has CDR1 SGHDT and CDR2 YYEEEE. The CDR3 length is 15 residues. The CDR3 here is CASSRDGGLRGEQYF. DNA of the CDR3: TGTGCCAGCAGCAGGGATGGCGGTCTCAGGGGTGAGCAGTACTTC.

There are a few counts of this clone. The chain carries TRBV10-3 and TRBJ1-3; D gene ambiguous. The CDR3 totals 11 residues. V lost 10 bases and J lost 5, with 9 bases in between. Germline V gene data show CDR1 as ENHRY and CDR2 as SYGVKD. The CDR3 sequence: CATENRNTIYF. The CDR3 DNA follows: TGTGCCACAGAAAACCGAAACACCATATATTTT.

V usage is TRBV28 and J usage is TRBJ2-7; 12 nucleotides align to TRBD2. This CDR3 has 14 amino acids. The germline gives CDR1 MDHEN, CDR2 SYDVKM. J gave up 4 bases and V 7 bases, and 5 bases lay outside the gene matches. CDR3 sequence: CASIPGLAGYEQYF. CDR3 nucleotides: TGTGCCAGCATCCCGGGACTAGCGGGTTACGAGCAGTACTTC.

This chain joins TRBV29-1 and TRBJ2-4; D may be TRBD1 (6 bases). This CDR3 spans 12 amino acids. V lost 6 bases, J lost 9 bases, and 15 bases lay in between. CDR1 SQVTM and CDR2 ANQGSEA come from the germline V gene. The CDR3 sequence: CSVGNRDGIQYF. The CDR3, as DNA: TGCAGCGTCGGGAACAGGGATGGCATTCAGTACTTC.

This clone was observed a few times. CDR3 nucleotides: TGCGCCAGCAGCCAGAGGATTAACTACGAGCAGTACTTC. Encoded protein: CASSQRINYEQYF. The rearrangement joins TRBV4-3 to TRBJ2-7, with unresolved D. Trimming took 3 bases from V and 3 from J, leaving 9 bases between them. The length of the CDR3 is 13 residues. Germline loops: CDR1 LGHNA, CDR2 YSLEER.

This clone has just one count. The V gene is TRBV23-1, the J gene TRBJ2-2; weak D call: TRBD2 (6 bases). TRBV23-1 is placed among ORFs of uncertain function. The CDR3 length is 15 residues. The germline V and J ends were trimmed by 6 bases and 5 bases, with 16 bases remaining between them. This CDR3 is CASRLLARTTGELFF. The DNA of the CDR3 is TGCGCCAGCAGGCTCCTAGCGAGGACAACCGGGGAGCTGTTTTTT.

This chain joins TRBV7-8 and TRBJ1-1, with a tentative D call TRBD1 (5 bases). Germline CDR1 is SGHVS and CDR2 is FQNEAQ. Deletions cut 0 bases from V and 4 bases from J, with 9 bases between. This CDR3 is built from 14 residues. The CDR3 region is CASSLASGGTEAFF. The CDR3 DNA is TGTGCCAGCAGCTTAGCGTCCGGGGGCACTGAAGCTTTCTTT. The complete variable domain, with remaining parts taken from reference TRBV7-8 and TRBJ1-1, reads GAGVSQSPRYKVAKRGQDVALRCDPISGHVSLFWYQQALGQGPEFLTYFQNEAQLDKSGLPSDRFFAERPEGSVSTLKIQRTQQEDSAVYLCASSLASGGTEAFFGQGTRLTVV.

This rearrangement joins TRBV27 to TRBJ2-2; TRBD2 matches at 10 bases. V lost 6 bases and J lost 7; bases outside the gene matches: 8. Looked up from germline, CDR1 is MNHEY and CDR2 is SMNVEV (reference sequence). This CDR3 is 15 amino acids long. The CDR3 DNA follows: TGTGCCAGCAGGCCATCACTAGCGGGGATCGGGGAGCTGTTTTTT. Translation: CASRPSLAGIGELFF.

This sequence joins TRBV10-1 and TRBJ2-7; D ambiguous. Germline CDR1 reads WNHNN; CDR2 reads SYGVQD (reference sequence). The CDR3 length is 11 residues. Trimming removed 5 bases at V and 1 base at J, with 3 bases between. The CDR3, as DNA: TGCGCCAGCAGTTTATCCTACGAGCAGTACTTC. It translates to CASSLSYEQYF.

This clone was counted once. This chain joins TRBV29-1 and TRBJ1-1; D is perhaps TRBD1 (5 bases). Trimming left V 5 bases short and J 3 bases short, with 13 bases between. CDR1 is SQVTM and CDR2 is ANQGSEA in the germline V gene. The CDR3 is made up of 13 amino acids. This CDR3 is CSVQTGGYTEAFF. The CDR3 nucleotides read TGCAGCGTTCAAACCGGGGGTTACACTGAAGCTTTCTTT.

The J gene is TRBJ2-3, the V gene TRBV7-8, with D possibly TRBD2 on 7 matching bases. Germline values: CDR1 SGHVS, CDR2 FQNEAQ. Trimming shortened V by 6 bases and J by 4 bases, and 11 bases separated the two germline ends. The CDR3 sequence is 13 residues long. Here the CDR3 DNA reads TGTGCCAGCAGGGGGGGGGCGGCAGATACGCAGTATTTT. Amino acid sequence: CASRGGAADTQYF.